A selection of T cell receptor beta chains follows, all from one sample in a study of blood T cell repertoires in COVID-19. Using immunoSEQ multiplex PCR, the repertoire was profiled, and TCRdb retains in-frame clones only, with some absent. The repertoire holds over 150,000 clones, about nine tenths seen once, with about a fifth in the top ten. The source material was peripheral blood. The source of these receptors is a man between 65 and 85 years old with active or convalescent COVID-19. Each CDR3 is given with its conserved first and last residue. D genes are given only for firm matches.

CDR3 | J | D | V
CASSQTGSNQPQHF | TRBJ1-5 | . | TRBV14
CASSYSHGDYGYTF | TRBJ1-2 | . | TRBV6-5
CASSRLGGGAEAFF | TRBJ1-1 | . | TRBV25-1
CASSPGQGRYEQYF | TRBJ2-7 | TRBD1 | TRBV18
CAWSETGGRQEKLFF | TRBJ1-4 | TRBD1 | TRBV30
CASRNRDEAFF | TRBJ1-1 | . | TRBV12-3/TRBV12-4
CASSIRQGTDTQYF | TRBJ2-3 | TRBD1 | TRBV19
CASSLQAAGQETQYF | TRBJ2-5 | TRBD2 | TRBV4-3
CASSQGTGEPSNQPQHF | TRBJ1-5 | TRBD1 | TRBV5-1
CASSLGQGFEQYF | TRBJ2-7 | TRBD1 | TRBV5-1
CASSRGTQYEQYF | TRBJ2-7 | . | TRBV3-1/TRBV3-2
CASSSGQGLGYTF | TRBJ1-2 | TRBD1 | TRBV12-3/TRBV12-4
CASRGGTGEHYGYTF | TRBJ1-2 | TRBD1 | TRBV2
CASIGTDSYEQYF | TRBJ2-7 | TRBD1 | TRBV28
CSVSSTEAFF | TRBJ1-1 | . | TRBV29-1
CASSLGSGVRETQYF | TRBJ2-5 | TRBD2 | TRBV5-5
CASNLAGEATGELFF | TRBJ2-2 | TRBD2 | TRBV7-2
CASSISPGTSGVQFF | TRBJ2-1 | TRBD2 | TRBV19
CASLPTANTGELFF | TRBJ2-2 | . | TRBV6-6
CASRGRGTNQPQHF | TRBJ1-5 | TRBD1 | TRBV19
CASSLARGGLHEQYF | TRBJ2-7 | . | TRBV27
CASSLQGQGRSTDTQYF | TRBJ2-3 | TRBD1 | TRBV7-8
CASSYQPDRGLSPLHF | TRBJ1-6 | TRBD1 | TRBV6-5
CASSLIRGVQPQHF | TRBJ1-5 | . | TRBV27
CASTGQPGGTGELFF | TRBJ2-2 | TRBD1 | TRBV6-5
CASSPLTGGSGELFF | TRBJ2-2 | TRBD1 | TRBV4-1
CASSSERGEEKLFF | TRBJ1-4 | . | TRBV28
CASSDLGSRAGELFF | TRBJ2-2 | . | TRBV10-1
CATTDTSSYNEQFF | TRBJ2-1 | . | TRBV11-1
CASERGGGFQPQHF | TRBJ1-5 | TRBD1 | TRBV19
CASSSREGPNNEQFF | TRBJ2-1 | TRBD2 | TRBV7-3
CASSIPIFGPLTGELFF | TRBJ2-2 | . | TRBV19
CASSLAGGQEETQYF | TRBJ2-5 | . | TRBV5-5
CASRSGTGTKLNSPLHF | TRBJ1-6 | TRBD1 | TRBV19
CASSPWDRGYEQYF | TRBJ2-7 | TRBD1 | TRBV27
CASSPGGTNEKLFF | TRBJ1-4 | TRBD1 | TRBV5-1
CASSFLYQGGYEQYF | TRBJ2-7 | . | TRBV7-8
CASTPWTPTNTGELFF | TRBJ2-2 | . | TRBV19
CASTQPGTGEAFF | TRBJ1-1 | TRBD1 | TRBV6-5
CASSSRDREQFF | TRBJ2-1 | TRBD1 | TRBV6-2/TRBV6-3
CASSQDQGSYNEQFF | TRBJ2-1 | . | TRBV3-1/TRBV3-2
CASSLEGQGLNEQYF | TRBJ2-7 | TRBD1 | TRBV5-1
CASTPRRREDSPLHF | TRBJ1-6 | . | TRBV3-1/TRBV3-2
CASSLSDRVGEAFF | TRBJ1-1 | TRBD1 | TRBV27
CASSPGTNYGYTF | TRBJ1-2 | . | TRBV28
CASSPPGQNTEAFF | TRBJ1-1 | . | TRBV7-3
CASRTPGEAAYGYTF | TRBJ1-2 | . | TRBV7-2
CASSFGGLSGANVLTF | TRBJ2-6 | . | TRBV5-5
CASSSGTSMNTEAFF | TRBJ1-1 | . | TRBV7-2